This T cell receptor (beta chain) was found in a study of OX40 agonist ivuxolimab in advanced cancers. Overall study context: Participants averaged about 66 years of age (range about 23 to 90) and were about 85% male. Having had anti-PD-1, anti-PD-L1 or anti-CTLA-4 therapy before was allowed, and under 50% had some. Broader study findings: By week 6 at 0.1 to 3.0 mg/kg, blood CD4+ and CD8+ T cells had expanded clonally. The investigators did not determine what antigen specificity the expanded peripheral T cells had.

TCRdb's table, derived via immunoSEQ multiplex PCR, lists solely in-frame clones and lacks some. The sample yields 150,000 to 190,000 clones, under 95% seen once. The CDR3 length is 15 residues. Germline V lookup: CDR1 SGHRS, CDR2 YFSETQ. With V trimmed by 8 bases and J by 5 bases, 9 bases remained unmatched. Regarding this clone: Its antigen is unknown.

The TCR was taken from an adult with an advanced solid tumor such as melanoma, head and neck, liver or kidney cancer. The rearrangement uses TRBV5-1 and TRBJ2-5, with TRBD2 identical over 13 bases. Material: CD4+ or CD8+ T cells sorted from blood, obtained in a trial of the OX40 agonist ivuxolimab. The CDR3 region has the DNA TGCGCCAGTCGGACTAGCGGGAGATCTGGGGAGACCCAGTACTTC. Its translation is CASRTSGRSGETQYF.